This TCR beta chain was sequenced in a study of CD8+ T cells in alopecia areata. Across the whole study: Those treated were given oral tofacitinib at 5 to 10 mg twice daily.

The V segment lost 4 bases and the J segment 4 bases; nucleotides outside the gene matches: 3. This CDR3 is built from 13 residues. Germline values: CDR1 SGHAT, CDR2 FQNNGV. cDNA serving as the sequencing template came from extracted, reverse transcribed RNA. The method was immunoSEQ multiplex PCR; TCRdb's version includes in-frame clones alone and lacks a portion of them. The data hold over 200,000 clones, with roughly 57% observed a single time. This specimen was CD4+ T cells sorted from blood, taken at week 0. The chain has TRBV11-2 and TRBJ2-5, with 7 bases aligning to TRBD1. The receptor was isolated from a human donor with alopecia areata. The CDR3, as DNA: TGTGCCAGCAGCTCCGACAGGGTAGAGACCCAGTACTTC. This translates into CASSSDRVETQYF.